This TCR beta chain was documented in a study of vaccination effects on CD4 cells after COVID-19. Study-wide results and caveats: In the late period after vaccination, infection- and vaccine-induced clones contracted markedly.

Upon completion of 10 to 11 days in culture, CD4+ T cells were isolated. Cultures had half their medium replaced with IL-2 medium on days 3 and 7. Produced via immunoSEQ multiplex PCR; TCRdb's table is partial and in-frame only. The sample includes 50,000 to 75,000 clones, approximately 72% of them seen just once. CDR3 length: 20 amino acids. The trim removed 5 bases at V and 0 bases at J, leaving 19 bases unmatched. CDR1 SGHKS and CDR2 YYEKEE come from the germline V gene (reference sequence). With regard to this clone: Its antigen is undetermined.

The gene calls are TRBV5-5 and TRBJ2-1; 8 positions match TRBD2. This sequence was found in a human donor who had a prior SARS-CoV-2 infection. The sequenced sample was CD4+ T cells from PBMCs cultured without peptide, obtained before COVID-19 vaccination. CDR3 bases: TGTGCCAGCAGTAGCTATAAGTTTGGCACTAGCGGAAGCTCCTACAATGAGCAGTTCTTC. This codes for CASSSYKFGTSGSSYNEQFF.